Listed below are T cell receptor beta chains from one sample, sequenced in a study of CD8+ T cells in alopecia areata. Libraries were prepared by immunoSEQ multiplex PCR; TCRdb keeps only in-frame clonotypes and omits some of them. In the table there are approximately 180,000 clones, roughly 60% of which are singletons. This sample comprised CD4+ T cells sorted from blood, obtained at approximately week 56, from a patient treated with tofacitinib. All receptors come from a human donor with alopecia areata. CDR3s include the opening cysteine and the closing phenylalanine or tryptophan. A D gene is named only where the DNA matches it firmly. Size values are once, few and many counts, or a class for expanded clones, and some rows have none.

D gene,J gene,clone size,V gene,CDR3 DNA,CDR3 protein
NA,TRBJ2-7,NA,TRBV6-5,TGTGCCAGCAGTTACTCATTGCTGGGGGGCGCCTACGAGCAGTACTTC,CASSYSLLGGAYEQYF
TRBD1,TRBJ2-3,NA,TRBV5-1,TGCGCCAGCAGCGAACCTTCAGGGGGCGCAGATACGCAGTATTTT,CASSEPSGGADTQYF
NA,TRBJ2-7,few,TRBV9,TGTGCCAGCAGCGTTGGAGGTCGTGGCGAGCAGTACTTC,CASSVGGRGEQYF
NA,TRBJ1-6,NA,TRBV7-8,TGTGCCAGCAGCGTCCGACTAGATTCACCCCTCCACTTT,CASSVRLDSPLHF
NA,TRBJ1-5,few,TRBV4-2,TGTGCCAGCAGCCAAGATCTCCCGGGTGGGAACCAGCCCCAGCATTTT,CASSQDLPGGNQPQHF
NA,TRBJ1-3,few,TRBV29-1,TGCAGCGTGGTGGACCGTAACTCTGGAAACACCATATATTTT,CSVVDRNSGNTIYF
NA,TRBJ2-7,once,TRBV5-1,TGCGCCAGCAGCTTGGCCCGGACAGCCACCTACGAGCAGTACTTC,CASSLARTATYEQYF
NA,TRBJ1-2,NA,TRBV30,TGTGCCTGGAGTGTGGGAGAGGGGGGTGGCTACACCTTC,CAWSVGEGGGYTF
TRBD2,TRBJ2-5,few,TRBV2,TGTGCCAGCAAGGACGGGGGGTCAGAGACCCAGTACTTC,CASKDGGSETQYF
NA,TRBJ2-1,NA,TRBV7-2,TGTGCCAGCAGCGGGGGCCTTTACAATGAGCAGTTCTTC,CASSGGLYNEQFF
NA,TRBJ1-1,NA,TRBV29-1,TGCAGCGTTGAAGATGGACTGAACACTGAAGCTTTCTTT,CSVEDGLNTEAFF
NA,TRBJ2-5,few,TRBV15,TGTGCCACCAGCGAGAGGGGGGGGCAAGAGACCCAGTACTTC,CATSERGGQETQYF
TRBD2,TRBJ2-1,NA,TRBV29-1,TGCAGCGTTGGGGTCTCTCCCGCGTCGGGGACTAGTATTTTCAATGAGCAGTTCTTC,CSVGVSPASGTSIFNEQFF
NA,TRBJ1-1,NA,TRBV30,TGTGCCTGGAGTAGGGCCGTGAACACTGAAGCTTTCTTT,CAWSRAVNTEAFF
NA,TRBJ2-2,few,TRBV5-1,TGCGCCAGCAGCTTGAACACCGGGGAGCTGTTTTTT,CASSLNTGELFF
NA,TRBJ1-6,NA,TRBV15,TGTGCCACCAGCGCTCTACAGAGTAATTCACCCCTCCACTTT,CATSALQSNSPLHF
TRBD1,TRBJ1-1,few,TRBV19,TGTGCCAGGGTTATCGACAGGGGGAACACTGAAGCTTTCTTT,CARVIDRGNTEAFF
TRBD1,TRBJ2-4,NA,TRBV29-1,TGCAGCGCCTCAGACCGGGACAGCCTTAAAAACATTCAGTACTTC,CSASDRDSLKNIQYF
NA,TRBJ1-6,NA,TRBV30,TGTGCCTGGATCCAGGGACCGGGACACAGTAATTCACCCCTCCACTTT,CAWIQGPGHSNSPLHF
TRBD2,TRBJ2-3,many,TRBV10-3,TGTGCCATCAGCCAAACTGGACTAGTGCAAGATACGCAGTATTTT,CAISQTGLVQDTQYF
NA,TRBJ1-2,NA,TRBV30,TGTGCCTGGGCCAGTACCCGGAATGGCTACACCTTC,CAWASTRNGYTF
NA,TRBJ2-3,NA,TRBV29-1,TGCAGCGTTGCAGGGGCGGTTCGAGATACGCAGTATTTT,CSVAGAVRDTQYF
TRBD1,TRBJ2-7,NA,TRBV6-5,TGTGCCAGCAGTAAACACAGGGGGCTCTACGAGCAGTACTTC,CASSKHRGLYEQYF
NA,TRBJ2-1,NA,TRBV18,TGTGCCAGCTCACTGGTGACGAATAATGAGCAGTTCTTC,CASSLVTNNEQFF
NA,TRBJ1-5,few,TRBV30,TGTGCCTGGAGTGTAAGTACTAATCTACCCCAGCATTTT,CAWSVSTNLPQHF
NA,TRBJ2-2,NA,TRBV7-3,TGTGCCAGCAGCCCGGGGTCCAACACCGGGGAGCTGTTTTTT,CASSPGSNTGELFF
NA,TRBJ2-6,NA,TRBV9,TGTGCCAGCAGCGTAGGGGGATCTGGGGCCAACGTCCTGACTTTC,CASSVGGSGANVLTF
TRBD1,TRBJ1-4,NA,TRBV30,TGTGCCTGGAGCACAGGGGGATCGGGTGAAAAACTGTTTTTT,CAWSTGGSGEKLFF
TRBD1,TRBJ1-5,NA,TRBV6-5,TGTGCCAGCAACCCGACAGGGGGCACGGAGCCCCAGCATTTT,CASNPTGGTEPQHF
NA,TRBJ2-7,many,TRBV28,TGTGCCAGCAGTTTCAGTTATCGTCACTCCTACGAGCAGTACTTC,CASSFSYRHSYEQYF
TRBD1,TRBJ2-7,NA,TRBV30,TGTGCCTGGAGTACGGGGGACAGGGTTGGGGACGAGCAGTACTTC,CAWSTGDRVGDEQYF
NA,TRBJ1-4,NA,TRBV7-9,TGTGCCAGCAGCTCCCCCCGGGACCTTAATGAAAAACTGTTTTTT,CASSSPRDLNEKLFF
NA,TRBJ2-3,few,TRBV10-3,TGTGCCATCACTCTGGGGGGAGGCACAGATACGCAGTATTTT,CAITLGGGTDTQYF
TRBD1,TRBJ2-2,NA,TRBV2,TGTGCCAGCCAGGACAGGGCCGCCGTCGGGGAGCTGTTTTTT,CASQDRAAVGELFF
NA,TRBJ2-5,NA,TRBV5-1,TGCGCCAGCAGCTTGGAAAGTGTGGAGACCCAGTACTTC,CASSLESVETQYF
TRBD1,TRBJ1-5,NA,TRBV4-1,TGCGCCAGCAGCCAAGAAGTAAGACAGGGTTATCAGCCCCAGCATTTT,CASSQEVRQGYQPQHF
NA,TRBJ2-7,NA,TRBV30,TGTGCCTGGAGTTTCGTCGGTGGAGGGCAGTACTTC,CAWSFVGGGQYF
NA,TRBJ2-7,few,TRBV28,TGTGCCAGCAGTTTACAGCACGAGCAGTACTTC,CASSLQHEQYF
NA,TRBJ1-1,NA,TRBV6-5,TGTGCCAGCAGTTTAACTGTGAACACTGAAGCTTTCTTT,CASSLTVNTEAFF
TRBD1,TRBJ1-6,NA,TRBV15,TGTGCCACCAGCAGAGACGGGACAGGGGCCAATTCACCCCTCCACTTT,CATSRDGTGANSPLHF
NA,TRBJ2-1,NA,TRBV30,TGTGCCTGGAGTGTAGTGGTGGGCCACCTTCTCAATGAGCAGTTCTTC,CAWSVVVGHLLNEQFF
NA,TRBJ2-5,NA,TRBV12-2,TGTGCAAGTCGCCGAAGGGGGGAAGAGACCCAGTACTTC,CASRRRGEETQYF
NA,TRBJ2-7,few,TRBV29-1,TGCAGCGTTGGTCAGGGAAGGTACGAGCAGTACTTC,CSVGQGRYEQYF
NA,TRBJ2-5,NA,TRBV30,TGTGCCTGGAGTTCGGGAGAGACCCAGTACTTC,CAWSSGETQYF
NA,TRBJ1-3,few,TRBV15,TGTGCCACCAGGCCCTCCGGGATGGATCGCAACACCATATATTTT,CATRPSGMDRNTIYF
NA,TRBJ2-4,many,TRBV4-1,TGCGCCAGCAGCCAAGATCTTAACCAGGCAGCCAAAAACATTCAGTACTTC,CASSQDLNQAAKNIQYF
NA,TRBJ2-7,NA,TRBV20-1,TGCAGTGCTAGGGGCGGATACGAGCAGTACTTC,CSARGGYEQYF
TRBD1,TRBJ2-5,NA,TRBV5-1,TGCGCCAGCAGCCGGGGACAGTCTAGAGAGACCCAGTACTTC,CASSRGQSRETQYF
TRBD1,TRBJ1-2,NA,TRBV5-6,TGTGCCAGCAGCCACACCGGGACAGGGGATATCTATGGCTACACCTTC,CASSHTGTGDIYGYTF
NA,TRBJ1-6,NA,TRBV6-6,TGTGCCAGCAGACCGCCCCGGGACATCCACTCACCCCTCCACTTT,CASRPPRDIHSPLHF
TRBD1,TRBJ2-7,few,TRBV29-1,TGCAGCGTTGGGACAGGGACCTCCTACGAGCAGTACTTC,CSVGTGTSYEQYF
TRBD1,TRBJ1-4,NA,TRBV5-1,TGCGCCAGCAGCTTGCAAGGGGGCCCTAATGAAAAACTGTTTTTT,CASSLQGGPNEKLFF
NA,TRBJ2-5,NA,TRBV5-6,TGTGCCAGCAGCTTCGGGAGAAGGGAGACCCAGTACTTC,CASSFGRRETQYF
NA,TRBJ2-3,NA,TRBV5-1,TGCGCCAGCAGCTTGGAGCTTGCCACAGATACGCAGTATTTT,CASSLELATDTQYF
NA,TRBJ2-7,NA,TRBV10-3,TGTGCCATCAGACGAGTTGGCGCTATACTGGATAGTGACGAGCAGTACTTC,CAIRRVGAILDSDEQYF